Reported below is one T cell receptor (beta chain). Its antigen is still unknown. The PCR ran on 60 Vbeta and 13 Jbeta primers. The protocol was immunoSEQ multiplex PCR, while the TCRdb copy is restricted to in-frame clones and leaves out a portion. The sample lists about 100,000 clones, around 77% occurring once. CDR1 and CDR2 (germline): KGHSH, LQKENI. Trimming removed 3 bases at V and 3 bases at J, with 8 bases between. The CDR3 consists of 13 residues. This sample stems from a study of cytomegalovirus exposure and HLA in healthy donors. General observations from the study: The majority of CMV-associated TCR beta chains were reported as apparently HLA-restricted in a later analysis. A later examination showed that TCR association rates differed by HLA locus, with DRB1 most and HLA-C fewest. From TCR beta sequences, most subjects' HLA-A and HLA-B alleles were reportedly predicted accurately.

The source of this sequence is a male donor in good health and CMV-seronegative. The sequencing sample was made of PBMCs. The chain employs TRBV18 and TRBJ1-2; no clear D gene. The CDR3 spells CASSPSGDYGYTF. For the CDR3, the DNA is TGTGCCAGCTCACCCTCCGGGGACTATGGCTACACCTTC.